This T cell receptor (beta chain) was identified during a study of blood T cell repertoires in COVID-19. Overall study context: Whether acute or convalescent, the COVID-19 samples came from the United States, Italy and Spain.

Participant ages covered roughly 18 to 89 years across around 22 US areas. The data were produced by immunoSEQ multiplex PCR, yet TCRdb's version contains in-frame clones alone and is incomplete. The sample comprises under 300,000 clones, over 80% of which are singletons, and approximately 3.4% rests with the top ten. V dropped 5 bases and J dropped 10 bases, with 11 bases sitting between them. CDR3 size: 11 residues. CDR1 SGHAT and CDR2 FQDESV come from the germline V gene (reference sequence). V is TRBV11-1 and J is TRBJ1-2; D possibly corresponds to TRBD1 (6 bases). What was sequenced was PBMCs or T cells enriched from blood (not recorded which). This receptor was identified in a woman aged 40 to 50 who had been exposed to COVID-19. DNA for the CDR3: TGTGCCAGCAGCGACCGACAGGACTACACCTTC. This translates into CASSDRQDYTF.